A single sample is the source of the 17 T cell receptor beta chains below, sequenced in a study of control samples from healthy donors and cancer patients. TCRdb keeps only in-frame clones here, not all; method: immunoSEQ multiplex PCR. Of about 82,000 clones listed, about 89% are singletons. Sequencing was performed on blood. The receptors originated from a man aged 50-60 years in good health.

The CDR3 loop is CASSRQGSNEQFF. CDR3 sequence (DNA): TGTGCCAGCAGCCGGCAGGGTTCTAATGAGCAGTTCTTC. The chain joins TRBV5-4 to TRBJ2-1; TRBD1 is a possible D gene (5 bases). CDR1 is SGHNT and CDR2 is YYREEE in the germline V gene (reference sequence). CDR3 size: 13 residues. V was pared by 4 bases and J by 7 bases, with 12 bases between.

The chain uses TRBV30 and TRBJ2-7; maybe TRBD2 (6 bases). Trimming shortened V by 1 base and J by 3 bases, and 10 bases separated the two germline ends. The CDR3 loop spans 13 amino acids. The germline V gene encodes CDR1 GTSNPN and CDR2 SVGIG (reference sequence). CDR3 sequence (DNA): TGTGCCTGGAGTGGGGACTCCTTCTACGAGCAGTACTTC. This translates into CAWSGDSFYEQYF.

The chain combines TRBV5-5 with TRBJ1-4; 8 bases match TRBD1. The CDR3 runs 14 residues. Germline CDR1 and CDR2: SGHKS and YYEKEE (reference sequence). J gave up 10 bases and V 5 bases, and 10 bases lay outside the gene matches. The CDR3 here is CASRGGQGIGKLFF. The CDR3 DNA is TGTGCCAGCAGGGGTGGACAGGGAATTGGAAAACTGTTTTTT.

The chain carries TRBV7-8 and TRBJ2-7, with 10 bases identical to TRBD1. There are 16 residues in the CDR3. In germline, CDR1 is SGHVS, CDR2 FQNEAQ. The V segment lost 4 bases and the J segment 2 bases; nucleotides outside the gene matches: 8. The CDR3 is CASSSRDRGATYEQYF. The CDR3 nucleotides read TGTGCCAGCAGCTCCCGGGACAGGGGCGCAACCTACGAGCAGTACTTC. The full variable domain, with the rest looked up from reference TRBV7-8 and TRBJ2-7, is GAGVSQSPRYKVAKRGQDVALRCDPISGHVSLFWYQQALGQGPEFLTYFQNEAQLDKSGLPSDRFFAERPEGSVSTLKIQRTQQEDSAVYLCASSSRDRGATYEQYFGPGTRLTVT.

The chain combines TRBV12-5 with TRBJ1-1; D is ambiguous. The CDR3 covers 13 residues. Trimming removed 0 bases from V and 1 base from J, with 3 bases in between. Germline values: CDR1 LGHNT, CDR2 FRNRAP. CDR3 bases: TGTGCTAGTGGTTTGGTACCGAACACTGAAGCTTTCTTT. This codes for CASGLVPNTEAFF.

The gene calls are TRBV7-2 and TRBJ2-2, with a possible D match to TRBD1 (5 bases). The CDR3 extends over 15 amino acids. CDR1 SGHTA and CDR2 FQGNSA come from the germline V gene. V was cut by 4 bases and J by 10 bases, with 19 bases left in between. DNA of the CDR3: TGTGCCAGCAGCTCCCAACAGGCAGGGTTGGTGGAGCTGTTTTTT. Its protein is CASSSQQAGLVELFF.

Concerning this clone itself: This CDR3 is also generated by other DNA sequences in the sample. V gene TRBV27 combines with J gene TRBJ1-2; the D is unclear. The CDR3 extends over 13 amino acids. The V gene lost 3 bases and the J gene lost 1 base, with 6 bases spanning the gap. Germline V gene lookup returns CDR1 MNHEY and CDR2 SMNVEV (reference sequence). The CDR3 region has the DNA TGTGCCAGCAGTTTGGGCAATAACTATGGCTACACCTTC. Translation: CASSLGNNYGYTF.

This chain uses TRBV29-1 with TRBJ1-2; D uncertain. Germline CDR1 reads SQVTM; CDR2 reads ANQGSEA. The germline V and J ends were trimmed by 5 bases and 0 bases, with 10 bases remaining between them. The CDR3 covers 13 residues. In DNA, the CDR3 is TGCAGCGTTCGTGACGGCACTAACTATGGCTACACCTTC. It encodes CSVRDGTNYGYTF.

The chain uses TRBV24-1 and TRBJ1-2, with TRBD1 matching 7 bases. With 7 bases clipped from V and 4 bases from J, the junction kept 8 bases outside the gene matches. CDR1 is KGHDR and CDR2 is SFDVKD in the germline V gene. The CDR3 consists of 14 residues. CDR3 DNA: TGTGCCACCAGACAGGGGCATGTAACCTATGGCTACACCTTC. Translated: CATRQGHVTYGYTF.

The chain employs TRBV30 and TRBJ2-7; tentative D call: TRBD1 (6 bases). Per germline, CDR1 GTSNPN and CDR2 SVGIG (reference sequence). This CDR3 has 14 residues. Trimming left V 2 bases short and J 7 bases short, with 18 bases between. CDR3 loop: CAWSSGQGTGEQYF. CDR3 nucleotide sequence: TGTGCCTGGAGTTCCGGCCAGGGGACGGGGGAGCAGTACTTC.

In nucleotides, the CDR3 is TGTGCCAGCAGTTACTCGACAGGGGAGGGAGAAAAACTGTTTTTT. It encodes CASSYSTGEGEKLFF. The chain uses TRBV6-5 and TRBJ1-4, with 8 nucleotides matching TRBD1. The CDR3 has 15 amino acids. The V gene end was trimmed by 0 bases and the J gene end by 8 bases; junction bases not matched to a gene: 5. Per germline, CDR1 MNHEY and CDR2 SVGAGI.

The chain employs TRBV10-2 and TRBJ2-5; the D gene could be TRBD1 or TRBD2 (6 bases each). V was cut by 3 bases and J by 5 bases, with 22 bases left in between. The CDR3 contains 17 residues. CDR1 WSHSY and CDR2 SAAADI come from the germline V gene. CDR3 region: CASSDTMRDTQSETQYF. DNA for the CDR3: TGCGCCAGCAGTGATACGATGCGGGACACCCAAAGTGAGACCCAGTACTTC.

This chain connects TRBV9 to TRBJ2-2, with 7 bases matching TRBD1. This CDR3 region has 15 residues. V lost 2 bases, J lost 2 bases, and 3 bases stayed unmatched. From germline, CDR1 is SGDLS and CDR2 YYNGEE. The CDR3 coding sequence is TGTGCCAGCAGCGTGGGACAGCATAACACCGGGGAGCTGTTTTTT. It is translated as CASSVGQHNTGELFF.

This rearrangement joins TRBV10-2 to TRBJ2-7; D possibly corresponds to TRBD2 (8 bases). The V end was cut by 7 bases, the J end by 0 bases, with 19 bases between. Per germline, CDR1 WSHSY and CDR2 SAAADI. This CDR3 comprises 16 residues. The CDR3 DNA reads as TGCGCCAGCAAGGGACGGGAGGGACAGAGCTCCTACGAGCAGTACTTC. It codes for CASKGREGQSSYEQYF.

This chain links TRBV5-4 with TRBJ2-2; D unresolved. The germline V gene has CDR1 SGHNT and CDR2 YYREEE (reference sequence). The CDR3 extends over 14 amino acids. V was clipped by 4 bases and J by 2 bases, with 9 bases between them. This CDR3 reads CASSPGINTGELFF. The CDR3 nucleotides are TGTGCCAGCAGCCCCGGAATTAACACCGGGGAGCTGTTTTTT. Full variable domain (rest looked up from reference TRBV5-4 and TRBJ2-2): ETGVTQSPTHLIKTRGQQVTLRCSSQSGHNTVSWYQQALGQGPQFIFQYYREEENGRGNFPPRFSGLQFPNYSSELNVNALELDDSALYLCASSPGINTGELFFGEGSRLTVL.

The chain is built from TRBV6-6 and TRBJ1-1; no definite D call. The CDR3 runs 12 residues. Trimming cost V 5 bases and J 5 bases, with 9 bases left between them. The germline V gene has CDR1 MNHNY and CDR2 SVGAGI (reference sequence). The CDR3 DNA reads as TGTGCCAGCAGTAGAACAGAGACTGAAGCTTTCTTT. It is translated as CASSRTETEAFF.

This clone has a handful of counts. In nucleotides, the CDR3 is TGTGCCAGCAGCCTGCTTTCCCTCGGGACAGGGGACGGCTACACCTTC. The encoded protein is CASSLLSLGTGDGYTF. This sequence joins TRBV3-1 (or the pseudogene TRBV3-2) and TRBJ1-2; the match to TRBD1 covers 10 bases. After removal of 4 bases from V and 8 bases from J, the junction contained 13 bases not matched to a gene. CDR3 size: 16 residues. Germline lookup yields CDR1 LGHDT and CDR2 YNNKEL (reference sequence).